This T cell receptor (beta chain) is drawn from a study of blood T cell repertoires in COVID-19. Across the study: The samples span acute and convalescent COVID-19 from the United States, Italy and Spain.

This CDR3 comprises 14 residues. Germline lookup yields CDR1 SNHLY and CDR2 FYNNEI. After removal of 8 bases from V and 5 bases from J, the junction contained 10 bases not matched to a gene. The assay was immunoSEQ multiplex PCR, and TCRdb's table has in-frame clones only and misses some. This sample carries 400,000 to 500,000 clones, around nine tenths of them seen once, and the ten largest clones take 1.5% to 2%. Study members were between roughly 18 and 89 years old and lived in 24 US regions. Participants were placed into cohorts based on the clinical history they reported. Cohort 3 recovered donors had two negative PCRs, clearance, or symptom resolution.

Sequencing was performed on PBMCs or T cells enriched from blood (not recorded which). The V gene is TRBV2, the J gene TRBJ1-2; 8 bases map to TRBD1. This sequence was found in a middle-aged woman who had recovered from COVID-19. The CDR3 DNA is TGTGCCAGCTATGGGCAGGGGGCGCGGTATGGCTACACCTTC. Translating gives CASYGQGARYGYTF.